These 3 T cell receptor beta chains originate from one sample sequenced in a study of vaccination and CD4 T cells after COVID-19. The study sequenced cultured CD4+ T cell DNA using the Oncomine TCR Beta short-read assay. Via MiXCR, TCRdb re-called the PCR reads, giving one row per CDR3 protein. The sample carries 9,500 to 15,000 distinct CDR3 sequences, less than 50% recorded once. Stated treatment: approximately nine-day PBMC culture with coronavirus spike peptide pools or control peptides (ViraFEST assay). Antigens for these TCRs are unknown. The sample consisted of cultured CD4+ T cells from blood. These receptors were collected from a human donor with COVID-19.

This clonotype was found a few times. The J gene is TRBJ2-5, the V gene TRBV7-9; D may correspond to TRBD1 or TRBD2 (5 bases each). The length of the CDR3 is 14 residues. Germline V gene lookup returns CDR1 SEHNR and CDR2 FQNEAQ (reference sequence). The V gene lost 5 bases and the J gene lost 5 bases, with 15 bases spanning the gap. CDR3 nucleotides: TGTGCCAGCAGCCTGGGGACCTTTGGGGAGACCCAGTACTTC. Residues: CASSLGTFGETQYF.

V and J are TRBV18 and TRBJ2-5; D uncertain. Deletions cut 3 bases from V and 4 bases from J, with 6 bases between. Germline CDR1 reads KGHSH; CDR2 reads LQKENI. The CDR3 loop spans 12 amino acids. This CDR3 reads CASSPKGETQYF. The DNA for the CDR3 is TGTGCCAGCTCACCTAAGGGAGAGACCCAGTACTTC.

J is TRBJ1-2 and V is TRBV19; D is uncertain. Germline CDR1 reads LNHDA; CDR2 reads SQIVND (reference sequence). Deletions cut 9 bases from V and 2 bases from J, with 13 bases between. The CDR3 consists of 13 residues. CDR3 in DNA: TGTGCCAGCGATGCCGGGCACAACTATGGCTACACCTTC. It translates to CASDAGHNYGYTF.